Listed below are T cell receptor beta chains from one sample, sequenced in a study of T cell responses to AZD1222 COVID-19 vaccine. TCRdb's table, derived via immunoSEQ multiplex PCR, lists solely in-frame clones and lacks some. The profile shows fewer than 150,000 clones, 85% to 90% of them singletons. Sequencing was performed on peripheral blood, taken 28 days after the second AZD1222 dose. These receptors were taken from an adult who received the AZD1222 COVID-19 vaccine. The CDR3 runs from the conserved cysteine through the conserved F or W. A D gene is named only where the DNA matches it firmly. The size of a clone is reported for some rows only, either as once, few or many, or as a class for expanded clones.

v_call: TRBV18
j_call: TRBJ1-5
clone_size: -
d_call: -
cdr3_nt: TGTGCCAGCTCTCCCCGGGGGGCGGGCGATCAGCCCCAGCATTTT
cdr3_aa: CASSPRGAGDQPQHF

v_call: TRBV2
j_call: TRBJ2-7
clone_size: -
d_call: -
cdr3_nt: TGTGCCAGCAAGGGCAGCGGCAGGCAGATCGAGCAGTACTTC
cdr3_aa: CASKGSGRQIEQYF

v_call: TRBV2
j_call: TRBJ1-1
clone_size: once
d_call: -
cdr3_nt: TGTGCCAGCAGTGCATGGAACACTGAAGCTTTCTTT
cdr3_aa: CASSAWNTEAFF

v_call: TRBV7-9
j_call: TRBJ1-1
clone_size: -
d_call: -
cdr3_nt: TGTGCCAGCAGCTTAGCGAGGGGGGCGAACACTGAAGCTTTCTTT
cdr3_aa: CASSLARGANTEAFF

v_call: TRBV28
j_call: TRBJ2-4
clone_size: -
d_call: -
cdr3_nt: TGTGCCAGCAGTTTTGTGACCGGGGGCACGGCCAAAAACATTCAGTACTTC
cdr3_aa: CASSFVTGGTAKNIQYF

v_call: TRBV7-9
j_call: TRBJ2-1
clone_size: -
d_call: -
cdr3_nt: TGTGCCAGCAGCTTAGGGATGAGAAGCAATGAGCAGTTCTTC
cdr3_aa: CASSLGMRSNEQFF

v_call: TRBV19
j_call: TRBJ2-5
clone_size: -
d_call: -
cdr3_nt: TGTGCCAGTAGTAGTGACCTCCTAGGAGAGACCCAGTACTTC
cdr3_aa: CASSSDLLGETQYF

v_call: TRBV5-1
j_call: TRBJ1-2
clone_size: -
d_call: TRBD1
cdr3_nt: TGCGCCAGCAGTATCCAGGGGGAGCGAGGTGGCTACACCTTC
cdr3_aa: CASSIQGERGGYTF

v_call: TRBV28
j_call: TRBJ1-1
clone_size: -
d_call: TRBD1
cdr3_nt: TGTGCCAGCAGTTTCGGAGGGGGCGCAAAAAGCACTGAAGCTTTCTTT
cdr3_aa: CASSFGGGAKSTEAFF

v_call: TRBV7-2
j_call: TRBJ2-3
clone_size: -
d_call: -
cdr3_nt: TGTGCCAGCAGCCCTAGCGTTACGCAGTATTTT
cdr3_aa: CASSPSVTQYF

v_call: TRBV3-1/TRBV3-2
j_call: TRBJ2-7
clone_size: -
d_call: -
cdr3_nt: TGTGCCAGCAGCCCTTCTGTCTACGAGCAGTACTTC
cdr3_aa: CASSPSVYEQYF

v_call: TRBV28
j_call: TRBJ1-2
clone_size: -
d_call: TRBD1
cdr3_nt: TGTGCCAGCAGCCAGACAGGGTTCTATGGCTACACCTTC
cdr3_aa: CASSQTGFYGYTF

v_call: TRBV5-1
j_call: TRBJ2-5
clone_size: -
d_call: -
cdr3_nt: TGCGCCAGTTCCCATTCCCGGGACGGAAAACACCAAGAGACCCAGTACTTC
cdr3_aa: CASSHSRDGKHQETQYF

v_call: TRBV18
j_call: TRBJ1-2
clone_size: -
d_call: TRBD1
cdr3_nt: TGTGCCAGCTCACCGCCGGGACAGGGCGGCGGTGGCTATGGCTACACCTTC
cdr3_aa: CASSPPGQGGGGYGYTF

v_call: TRBV7-2
j_call: TRBJ2-2
clone_size: -
d_call: TRBD1
cdr3_nt: TGTGCCAGCAGCCCCCGGACAGGTCTGGTCGGGGAGCTGTTTTTT
cdr3_aa: CASSPRTGLVGELFF

v_call: TRBV19
j_call: TRBJ2-3
clone_size: -
d_call: TRBD1
cdr3_nt: TGTGCCAGTAGTATATCGGCAGGGGGTCAGGCAGATACGCAGTATTTT
cdr3_aa: CASSISAGGQADTQYF

v_call: TRBV9
j_call: TRBJ1-6
clone_size: -
d_call: TRBD1
cdr3_nt: TGTGCCAGCAGCCGGGGGACAGGGAATTCACCCCTCCACTTT
cdr3_aa: CASSRGTGNSPLHF

v_call: TRBV19
j_call: TRBJ1-1
clone_size: -
d_call: TRBD1
cdr3_nt: TGTGCCAGTAGTAGTAAACAGGGGCTTGAAGCTTTCTTT
cdr3_aa: CASSSKQGLEAFF

v_call: TRBV2
j_call: TRBJ1-6
clone_size: -
d_call: -
cdr3_nt: TGTGCCACTAGGGCTTCCTATAATTCACCCCTCCACTTT
cdr3_aa: CATRASYNSPLHF

v_call: TRBV3-1/TRBV3-2
j_call: TRBJ2-6
clone_size: -
d_call: -
cdr3_nt: TGTGCCAGCAGCCAAGTAAGCGGCTCTGGGGCCAACGTCCTGACTTTC
cdr3_aa: CASSQVSGSGANVLTF

v_call: TRBV14
j_call: TRBJ2-2
clone_size: -
d_call: TRBD1
cdr3_nt: TGTGCCAGCAGCCATGATCGACAGGGCCTCATTAACACCGGGGAGCTGTTTTTT
cdr3_aa: CASSHDRQGLINTGELFF

v_call: TRBV18
j_call: TRBJ1-4
clone_size: -
d_call: -
cdr3_nt: TGTGCCAGCTCACCATTTGGGGAGGTTAATGAAAAACTGTTTTTT
cdr3_aa: CASSPFGEVNEKLFF

v_call: TRBV18
j_call: TRBJ1-3
clone_size: once
d_call: -
cdr3_nt: TGTGCCAGCTCACCAAACACAAACTCTGGAAACACCATATATTTT
cdr3_aa: CASSPNTNSGNTIYF

v_call: TRBV6-1
j_call: TRBJ1-2
clone_size: -
d_call: -
cdr3_nt: TGTGCCAGCAGTGAAGGAATGTCAGCTAACTATGGCTACACCTTC
cdr3_aa: CASSEGMSANYGYTF

v_call: TRBV5-1
j_call: TRBJ2-1
clone_size: -
d_call: -
cdr3_nt: TGCGCCAGCAGCTTGGGTAGCTCCTACAATGAGCAGTTCTTC
cdr3_aa: CASSLGSSYNEQFF

v_call: TRBV20-1
j_call: TRBJ2-7
clone_size: -
d_call: -
cdr3_nt: TGCAGTGCTAATAGGAACGAGCAGTACTTC
cdr3_aa: CSANRNEQYF

v_call: TRBV7-9
j_call: TRBJ1-1
clone_size: -
d_call: -
cdr3_nt: TGTGCCAGCAGCCTCGTCACTGAAGCTTTCTTT
cdr3_aa: CASSLVTEAFF

v_call: TRBV19
j_call: TRBJ2-7
clone_size: -
d_call: TRBD2
cdr3_nt: TGTGCCAGTAGTATCGGGCCAGCGGGGGCCTACGAGCAGTACTTC
cdr3_aa: CASSIGPAGAYEQYF

v_call: TRBV18
j_call: TRBJ1-2
clone_size: -
d_call: TRBD1
cdr3_nt: TGTGCCAGCTCGACCATCCCGGGACAGGGGGATTATGGCTACACCTTC
cdr3_aa: CASSTIPGQGDYGYTF

v_call: TRBV7-9
j_call: TRBJ1-2
clone_size: -
d_call: -
cdr3_nt: TGTGCCAGCGGGGATTGGGACTCCTATGGCTACACCTTC
cdr3_aa: CASGDWDSYGYTF

v_call: TRBV5-1
j_call: TRBJ2-7
clone_size: -
d_call: TRBD2
cdr3_nt: TGCGCCAGCAGCTTGACAGGGACTAGCTCCTACGAGCAGTACTTC
cdr3_aa: CASSLTGTSSYEQYF

v_call: TRBV7-8
j_call: TRBJ1-1
clone_size: -
d_call: TRBD1
cdr3_nt: TGTGCCAGCAGCCACAGGACAGGGAGAGCTTTCTTT
cdr3_aa: CASSHRTGRAFF

v_call: TRBV21-1
j_call: TRBJ1-6
clone_size: -
d_call: -
cdr3_nt: TGTGCCAGCAGGAGCGGGACAGGGAATAATTCACCCCTCCACTTT
cdr3_aa: CASRSGTGNNSPLHF

v_call: TRBV11-3
j_call: TRBJ1-5
clone_size: -
d_call: -
cdr3_nt: TGTGCCAGCAGCGATAAGCGACAGGTTCGGTACAATCAGCCCCAGCATTTT
cdr3_aa: CASSDKRQVRYNQPQHF

v_call: TRBV28
j_call: TRBJ2-1
clone_size: -
d_call: -
cdr3_nt: TGTGCCAGCAGTCCCCCCCCAGGGAATGAGCAGTTCTTC
cdr3_aa: CASSPPPGNEQFF

v_call: TRBV30
j_call: TRBJ2-1
clone_size: once
d_call: TRBD2
cdr3_nt: TGTGCCCGGGCCCGGGTGTCTAGCGGGGGGGACTTACATGAGCAGTTCTTC
cdr3_aa: CARARVSSGGDLHEQFF

v_call: TRBV7-9
j_call: TRBJ2-5
clone_size: -
d_call: -
cdr3_nt: TGTGCCAGCAGCCATACAAAGAAAGAGCTCCAAGAGACCCAGTACTTC
cdr3_aa: CASSHTKKELQETQYF

v_call: TRBV15
j_call: TRBJ2-7
clone_size: -
d_call: TRBD2
cdr3_nt: TGTGCCACCAGCTCACCTCTGGGGGGGTTGGTCGAGCAGTACTTC
cdr3_aa: CATSSPLGGLVEQYF

v_call: TRBV7-5
j_call: TRBJ2-7
clone_size: -
d_call: -
cdr3_nt: TGTGCCCAGACGGGGGGGTCCTACGAGCAGTACTTC
cdr3_aa: CAQTGGSYEQYF

v_call: TRBV6-2/TRBV6-3
j_call: TRBJ2-5
clone_size: -
d_call: TRBD2
cdr3_nt: TGTGCCAGCAGTTACTCCCCAAGGGGCGGGAGTGAAGAGACCCAGTACTTC
cdr3_aa: CASSYSPRGGSEETQYF

v_call: TRBV9
j_call: TRBJ2-5
clone_size: -
d_call: TRBD1
cdr3_nt: TGTGCCAGCAGCGTCGGACAGGGCCAAGAGACCCAGTACTTC
cdr3_aa: CASSVGQGQETQYF

v_call: TRBV28
j_call: TRBJ2-7
clone_size: -
d_call: TRBD2
cdr3_nt: TGTGCCAGCTCCCCTAGCGGGACGTACGAGCAGTACTTC
cdr3_aa: CASSPSGTYEQYF

v_call: TRBV3-1/TRBV3-2
j_call: TRBJ2-3
clone_size: -
d_call: TRBD2
cdr3_nt: TGTGCCAGCAGCCAAACTAGCGGAAACACAGATACGCAGTATTTT
cdr3_aa: CASSQTSGNTDTQYF

v_call: TRBV6-5
j_call: TRBJ2-3
clone_size: -
d_call: TRBD2
cdr3_nt: TGTGCCAGCAGTTACGTAGCGGGCCCCACAGATACGCAGTATTTT
cdr3_aa: CASSYVAGPTDTQYF

v_call: TRBV11-3
j_call: TRBJ2-1
clone_size: -
d_call: -
cdr3_nt: TGTGCCAGCAGCTTAGGTACCGGGCATAAGCAGTTCTTC
cdr3_aa: CASSLGTGHKQFF

v_call: TRBV25-1
j_call: TRBJ2-5
clone_size: -
d_call: TRBD2
cdr3_nt: TGTGCCAGCAGCCCCACCCTCGGGGGGTTGGAGACCCAGTACTTC
cdr3_aa: CASSPTLGGLETQYF

v_call: TRBV14
j_call: TRBJ1-2
clone_size: -
d_call: -
cdr3_nt: TGTGCCAGCAGCCCCGCAGGGCCTGGGATATATGGCTACACCTTC
cdr3_aa: CASSPAGPGIYGYTF

v_call: TRBV14
j_call: TRBJ1-3
clone_size: -
d_call: TRBD1
cdr3_nt: TGTGCCAGCAGCCAACAGGGGGAATCTGGAAACACCATATATTTT
cdr3_aa: CASSQQGESGNTIYF

v_call: TRBV28
j_call: TRBJ1-2
clone_size: -
d_call: -
cdr3_nt: TGTGCCAGCAGTTTGTCCAGCAGGGGAATTGCTGGCTACACCTTC
cdr3_aa: CASSLSSRGIAGYTF

v_call: TRBV6-5
j_call: TRBJ2-3
clone_size: -
d_call: -
cdr3_nt: TGTGCCAGCAATCGTTTGGGAGATACGCAGTATTTT
cdr3_aa: CASNRLGDTQYF

v_call: TRBV7-3
j_call: TRBJ1-1
clone_size: -
d_call: -
cdr3_nt: TGTGCCAGCAGCTCAACAGGGAAAACTGAAGCTTTCTTT
cdr3_aa: CASSSTGKTEAFF

v_call: TRBV20-1
j_call: TRBJ1-5
clone_size: -
d_call: TRBD1
cdr3_nt: TGCAGTGCTAGTAACAGGGGACAGATAGGCAATCAGCCCCAGCATTTT
cdr3_aa: CSASNRGQIGNQPQHF

v_call: TRBV4-3
j_call: TRBJ1-2
clone_size: once
d_call: -
cdr3_nt: TGCGCCAGCAGCCAAGATCCCGGGTACGGCTACACCTTC
cdr3_aa: CASSQDPGYGYTF

v_call: TRBV29-1
j_call: TRBJ1-2
clone_size: -
d_call: TRBD1
cdr3_nt: TGCAGCGTTGAAGGGGACAGGGGGCTGCGAGGCTACACCTTC
cdr3_aa: CSVEGDRGLRGYTF

v_call: TRBV6-5
j_call: TRBJ1-1
clone_size: -
d_call: TRBD1
cdr3_nt: TGTGCCAGCAGGCTGGACAGGGGATCTGAAGCTTTCTTT
cdr3_aa: CASRLDRGSEAFF

v_call: TRBV7-3
j_call: TRBJ2-2
clone_size: -
d_call: -
cdr3_nt: TGTGCCAGCAGCCCGACTGGGTCAGGTCGGACTAACACCGGGGAGCTGTTTTTT
cdr3_aa: CASSPTGSGRTNTGELFF

v_call: TRBV20-1
j_call: TRBJ2-7
clone_size: few
d_call: -
cdr3_nt: TGCAGTGCGCAGAGCCACGAGCAGTACTTC
cdr3_aa: CSAQSHEQYF

v_call: TRBV9
j_call: TRBJ1-1
clone_size: -
d_call: -
cdr3_nt: TGTGCCAGCGGGGGTAACACTGAAGCTTTCTTT
cdr3_aa: CASGGNTEAFF

v_call: TRBV18
j_call: TRBJ2-1
clone_size: -
d_call: -
cdr3_nt: TGTGCCAGCTCACCACTGAGCATCGATGAGCAGTTCTTC
cdr3_aa: CASSPLSIDEQFF